Presented here are 27 T cell receptor beta chains from one specimen sequenced in a study of blood T cell repertoires in COVID-19. Assay used: immunoSEQ multiplex PCR; TCRdb lists only in-frame clones, some missing. The repertoire holds tens of thousands of clones, with 75% to 90% as singletons. Sample: peripheral blood. The receptors stem from a woman older than 75 with active COVID-19.

The J gene is TRBJ2-5, the V gene TRBV7-8, with unresolved D. Trimming cost V 5 bases and J 1 base, with 11 bases left between them. CDR1 is SGHVS, CDR2 FQNEAQ, per germline. The CDR3 extends over 14 amino acids. The CDR3 coding sequence is TGTGCCAGCAGCCCCGAGGTGGTCCAAGAGACCCAGTACTTC. It codes for CASSPEVVQETQYF.

This clone was seen just once. The chain couples TRBV25-1 to TRBJ2-7, with 8 bases that match TRBD1. J gave up 2 bases and V 4 bases, and 4 bases lay outside the gene matches. This CDR3 has 14 residues. Germline CDR1 reads MGHDK; CDR2 reads SYGVNS. CDR3 amino acids: CASSVDRVTYEQYF. The CDR3, as DNA: TGTGCCAGCAGTGTGGACAGGGTTACCTACGAGCAGTACTTC.

V is TRBV3-1 (or the pseudogene TRBV3-2) and J is TRBJ2-7, with 12 bases aligning to TRBD2. The CDR3 spans 16 residues. Germline V gene lookup returns CDR1 LGHDT and CDR2 YNNKEL (reference sequence). The ends lost 4 bases at V and 3 bases at J; junction bases unmatched: 7. CDR3: CASSPRLAGAIYEQYF. The CDR3, as DNA: TGTGCCAGCAGCCCCCGACTAGCGGGAGCAATCTACGAGCAGTACTTC.

The chain employs TRBV4-2 and TRBJ1-4, with D unclear. The CDR3 loop spans 14 amino acids. The V gene's germline CDR1 is LGHNA and CDR2 YNFKEQ. The ends were cut back, 4 bases at V and 4 bases at J, with 10 bases in the middle. CDR3 loop: CASSLLEGNEKLFF. Written as DNA, the CDR3 is TGTGCCAGCAGCCTCCTCGAGGGTAATGAAAAACTGTTTTTT.

The CDR3 spells CASSHAGQGGHEQFF. The CDR3 nucleotides read TGTGCCAGCAGCCACGCGGGACAGGGAGGTCATGAGCAGTTCTTC. The genes are TRBV28 and TRBJ2-1; 9 bases match TRBD1. The germline V gene encodes CDR1 MDHEN and CDR2 SYDVKM. The CDR3 consists of 15 residues. V trimming: 6 bases; J trimming: 8 bases; junction bases outside the gene matches: 11.

V is TRBV5-3 and J is TRBJ2-7, with D uncertain. TRBV5-3 carries the ORF label, with uncertain function. The CDR3 covers 16 residues. V was pared by 1 base and J by 4 bases, with 18 bases between. The CDR3 DNA reads as TGTGCCAGAAGCTTGAAAAAGCGATTAGTAGCTTACGAGCAGTACTTC. Translated, it gives CARSLKKRLVAYEQYF.

The genes are TRBV7-2 and TRBJ2-7; 7 bases match TRBD1. Germline V gene lookup returns CDR1 SGHTA and CDR2 FQGNSA. The CDR3 length is 15 residues. J was trimmed by 3 bases and V by 3 bases; bases with no gene match: 8. Written as DNA, the CDR3 is TGTGCCAGCAGCTTTACCCGGGACAGCGTCTACGAGCAGTACTTC. It yields the protein CASSFTRDSVYEQYF.

The CDR3 sequence: CASSYPGGAQETQYF. The DNA of the CDR3 is TGTGCCAGCAGTTACCCCGGTGGGGCCCAAGAGACCCAGTACTTC. The chain recombines TRBV6-2 or TRBV6-3 with TRBJ2-5, with D perhaps matching TRBD1 (5 bases). V was shortened by 2 bases and J by 1 base, with 11 bases between the two germline ends. Per the germline V gene, CDR1 is MNHEY and CDR2 is SVGEGT. The CDR3 has 15 residues.

The chain is built from TRBV9 and TRBJ2-2, with TRBD2 identical over 10 bases. The trim removed 4 bases at V and 4 bases at J, leaving 4 bases unmatched. This CDR3 comprises 15 residues. CDR1 is SGDLS, CDR2 YYNGEE, per germline. CDR3 loop: CASSPRTSGTGELFF. CDR3 sequence (DNA): TGTGCCAGCAGCCCCCGGACTAGCGGCACCGGGGAGCTGTTTTTT.

This rearrangement joins TRBV30 to TRBJ2-4; D possibly corresponds to TRBD2 (7 bases). V lost 0 bases and J lost 6, with 21 bases in between. Germline CDR1 and CDR2: GTSNPN and SVGIG (reference sequence). This CDR3 is built from 17 residues. This CDR3 is CAWSVPMGGANRNIQYF. CDR3 bases: TGTGCCTGGAGTGTTCCAATGGGGGGGGCTAATAGAAACATTCAGTACTTC. The whole variable domain, filled in from reference TRBV30 and TRBJ2-4, reads SQTIHQWPATLVQPVGSPLSLECTVEGTSNPNLYWYRQAAGRGLQLLFYSVGIGQISSEVPQNLSASRPQDRQFILSSKKLLLSDSGFYLCAWSVPMGGANRNIQYFGAGTRLSVL.

The DNA for the CDR3 is TGTGCCAGTAGTATCCAGCGCGCGGCGGGGAATGAAAAACTGTTTTTT. Amino acids: CASSIQRAAGNEKLFF. The chain is built from TRBV19 and TRBJ1-4; D gene ambiguous. The germline V gene encodes CDR1 LNHDA and CDR2 SQIVND (reference sequence). The CDR3 length is 16 residues. V lost 3 bases, J lost 5 bases, and 16 bases lay in between.

The chain combines TRBV5-4 with TRBJ2-5; TRBD1 matches at 7 bases. J lost 4 bases, V lost 1 base, and 7 bases had no gene match. The CDR3 loop spans 15 amino acids. Germline lookup yields CDR1 SGHNT and CDR2 YYREEE (reference sequence). DNA for the CDR3: TGTGCCAGCAGCTTGATTGGGACAGCCCCAGAGACCCAGTACTTC. As protein: CASSLIGTAPETQYF.

The rearrangement uses TRBV25-1 and TRBJ2-7; D may be TRBD2 (5 bases). Germline lookup yields CDR1 MGHDK and CDR2 SYGVNS. This CDR3 has 11 residues. Trimming took off 4 bases at V and 8 bases at J, with 9 bases between the two ends. Here the CDR3 DNA reads TGTGCCAGCAGTGGAGGGTGGCAGCAGTACTTC. Protein sequence: CASSGGWQQYF.

The V and J genes are TRBV28 and TRBJ1-5; D unclear. The germline gives CDR1 MDHEN, CDR2 SYDVKM. This CDR3 region has 17 residues. Trimming pared 2 bases from V and 0 bases from J, leaving 14 bases between. The CDR3 bases are TGTGCCAGCAGTTTAGGCGGTTCGACCTATAGCAATCAGCCCCAGCATTTT. Translation: CASSLGGSTYSNQPQHF.

The rearrangement links TRBV3-1 (or the pseudogene TRBV3-2) to TRBJ2-6; D is perhaps TRBD1 (6 bases). There are 17 residues in the CDR3. V lost 1 base, J lost 1 base, and 11 bases lay in between. The germline CDR1 and CDR2 sequences are LGHDT and YNNKEL (reference sequence). CDR3 sequence reads: CASSQAPQGSGANVLTF. DNA of the CDR3: TGTGCCAGCAGCCAAGCCCCTCAGGGGTCTGGGGCCAACGTCCTGACTTTC.

The chain recombines TRBV27 with TRBJ2-1, with D possibly matching TRBD2 (5 bases). In germline, CDR1 is MNHEY, CDR2 SMNVEV (reference sequence). The CDR3 spans 18 residues. V was pared by 0 bases and J by 6 bases, with 21 bases between. For the CDR3, the DNA is TGTGCCAGCAGTTTATCCATCCGGGGTGTGGGAGAAGGCAATGAGCAGTTCTTC. Translating it yields CASSLSIRGVGEGNEQFF.

CDR3: CATSRSPGLAGGGSYEQYF. The CDR3 nucleotides are TGTGCCACCAGCAGATCACCGGGACTAGCGGGAGGTGGGTCCTACGAGCAGTACTTC. V and J are TRBV15 and TRBJ2-7, with TRBD2 matching 15 bases. The CDR3 runs 19 residues. Germline V gene data show CDR1 as LNHNV and CDR2 as YYDKDF (reference sequence). V lost 2 bases, J lost 1 base, and 9 bases stayed unmatched.

CDR3 residues: CASSLRGITYNEQFF. The CDR3 region has the DNA TGTGCCAGCAGCTTGCGGGGGATCACCTACAATGAGCAGTTCTTC. This sequence joins TRBV7-9 and TRBJ2-1, with TRBD2 identical over 7 bases. V lost 3 bases and J lost 2; bases outside the gene matches: 4. This CDR3 region has 15 residues. Germline assignment: CDR1 SEHNR and CDR2 FQNEAQ (reference sequence).

This chain uses TRBV7-2 with TRBJ2-2, with TRBD2 identical over 9 bases. Trimming cost V 5 bases and J 5 bases; bases outside gene matches: 6. Germline-derived CDR1 and CDR2 are SGHTA and FQGNSA. The CDR3 spans 15 residues. Written as DNA, the CDR3 is TGTGCCAGCAGCGCCCTAGCGGGATGGACCGGGGAGCTGTTTTTT. Its protein product is CASSALAGWTGELFF. Together with reference TRBV7-2 and TRBJ2-2, the CDR3 gives the full variable domain: GAGVSQSPSNKVTEKGKDVELRCDPISGHTALYWYRQSLGQGLEFLIYFQGNSAPDKSGLPSDRFSAERTGGSVSTLTIQRTQQEDSAVYLCASSALAGWTGELFFGEGSRLTVL.

Written as DNA, the CDR3 is TGTGCCACCAGCAGAGGCGGGAGGGCAATGGGGACCTACAATGAGCAGTTCTTC. This translates into CATSRGGRAMGTYNEQFF. The chain joins TRBV15 to TRBJ2-1, with 9 positions matching TRBD2. The CDR3 spans 18 residues. CDR1 LNHNV and CDR2 YYDKDF come from the germline V gene (reference sequence). V shed 1 base and J 2 bases; nucleotides not matched to a gene: 9.

The rearrangement links TRBV28 to TRBJ2-5, with 8 bases aligning to TRBD1. CDR3 length: 15 amino acids. Trimming at V came to 6 bases and at J to 4 bases, leaving 10 bases not matched to a gene. Germline-derived CDR1 and CDR2 are MDHEN and SYDVKM. The CDR3 nucleotides read TGTGCCAGCAGCTACGGACAGGGTTTAAGAGAGACCCAGTACTTC. It translates to CASSYGQGLRETQYF.

The chain recombines TRBV24-1 with TRBJ2-2; tentatively, D is TRBD1 (5 bases). The germline V gene has CDR1 KGHDR and CDR2 SFDVKD. The CDR3 is 16 residues long. Trimming stripped 3 bases from V and 4 bases from J, with 14 bases between. The CDR3 nucleotides are TGTGCCACCAGTGATCGGACACCATCGGGCACCGGGGAGCTGTTTTTT. This translates into CATSDRTPSGTGELFF.

The chain uses TRBV7-8 and TRBJ2-1, with TRBD2 identical over 9 bases. The germline gives CDR1 SGHVS, CDR2 FQNEAQ. This CDR3 contains 16 residues. V was pared by 1 base and J by 2 bases, with 3 bases of the junction left unmatched. The CDR3 loop is CASSLVASGTYNEQFF. The DNA for the CDR3 is TGTGCCAGCAGCTTAGTGGCTAGCGGGACCTACAATGAGCAGTTCTTC.

This clone was observed a handful of times. This chain uses TRBV28 with TRBJ1-5; unclear D gene. The CDR3 spans 15 residues. In germline, CDR1 is MDHEN, CDR2 SYDVKM. Trimming removed 5 bases from V and 2 bases from J, with 13 bases in between. The CDR3 DNA sequence: TGTGCCAGCAGTCGCTATTCCACCGGCAATCAGCCCCAGCATTTT. Its translation: CASSRYSTGNQPQHF.

The J gene is TRBJ1-5, the V gene TRBV30, with D possibly TRBD1 on 5 matching bases. The V gene lost 1 base and the J gene lost 4 bases, with 8 bases spanning the gap. CDR1 and CDR2 from the germline V gene are GTSNPN and SVGIG (reference sequence). This CDR3 has 13 amino acids. The CDR3, as DNA: TGTGCCTGGAGTGCCGACAGAAATCAGCCCCAGCATTTT. Translated, it gives CAWSADRNQPQHF. The full variable domain, in which reference TRBV30 and TRBJ1-5 provide the parts outside the CDR3, is SQTIHQWPATLVQPVGSPLSLECTVEGTSNPNLYWYRQAAGRGLQLLFYSVGIGQISSEVPQNLSASRPQDRQFILSSKKLLLSDSGFYLCAWSADRNQPQHFGDGTRLSIL.

V is TRBV19 and J is TRBJ1-5, with D uncertain. The germline V gene encodes CDR1 LNHDA and CDR2 SQIVND (reference sequence). This CDR3 contains 13 residues. V lost 1 base and J 3 bases, leaving 4 bases between the germline ends. The CDR3 is CASSIGYNQPQHF. CDR3 nucleotide sequence: TGTGCCAGTAGTATAGGTTACAATCAGCCCCAGCATTTT.

V is TRBV18 and J is TRBJ2-1; 7 bases agree with TRBD2. CDR1 KGHSH and CDR2 LQKENI come from the germline V gene. The ends lost 2 bases at V and 9 bases at J; junction bases unmatched: 13. This CDR3 comprises 16 residues. CDR3 bases: TGTGCCAGCTCACCAAGCGGAACGGGAGGAAAGGTTGAGCAGTTCTTC. Translated, it gives CASSPSGTGGKVEQFF.